This T cell receptor beta chain appears in the sequencing data of a study of beta chain features in type 1 diabetes. CD45RO/CCR7/CD25/CD127/CD95/CD27 separated CD4+ naive, central memory, regulatory and stem cell-like memory cells by sorting. In its sample, this clone was seen a few times. Its antigen is not identified. Germline CDR1 is SNHLY and CDR2 is FYNNEI. The V gene end was trimmed by 0 bases and the J gene end by 7 bases; junction bases not matched to a gene: 9. CDR3 length: 17 amino acids. Study outcomes and limitations: PCR might favor shorter templates, but any such skew would affect patients and controls equally. Type 1 diabetes patients had moderately but significantly shorter TCRB CDR3s in all four CD4+ subsets. Fewer insertions but more deletions were seen at VDJ junctions in type 1 diabetes patients.

The authors reverse transcribed all of the isolated RNA, so sequencing captured expressed TCRB transcripts. TCRdb keeps only in-frame clones here, not all; method: immunoSEQ multiplex PCR. The table lists about 280,000 clones, 15% of them singletons. V and J are TRBV2 and TRBJ2-1; TRBD1 agrees at 10 bases. This clonotype originated in a man in his late teens or twenties with type 1 diabetes. Sequencing input: naive CD4+ T cells from blood. Here the CDR3 reads CASSEALRGQGRNEQFF. CDR3 DNA sequence: TGTGCCAGCAGTGAAGCGCTTCGGGGACAGGGGAGGAATGAGCAGTTCTTC.